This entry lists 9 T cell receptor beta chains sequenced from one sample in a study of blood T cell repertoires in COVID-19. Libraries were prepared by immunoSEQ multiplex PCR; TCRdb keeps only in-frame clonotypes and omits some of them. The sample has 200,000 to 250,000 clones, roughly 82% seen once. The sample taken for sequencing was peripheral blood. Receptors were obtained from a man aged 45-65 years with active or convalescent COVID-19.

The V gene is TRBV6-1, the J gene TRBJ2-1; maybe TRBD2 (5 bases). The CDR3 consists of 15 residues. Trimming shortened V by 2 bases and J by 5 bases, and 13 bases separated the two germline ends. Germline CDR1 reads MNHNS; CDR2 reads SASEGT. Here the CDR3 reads CASSEWGEGDNEQFF. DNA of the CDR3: TGTGCCAGCAGTGAATGGGGAGAAGGTGACAATGAGCAGTTCTTC.

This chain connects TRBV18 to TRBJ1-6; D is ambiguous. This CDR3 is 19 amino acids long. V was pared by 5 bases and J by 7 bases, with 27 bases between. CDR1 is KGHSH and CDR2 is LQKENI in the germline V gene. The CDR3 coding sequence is TGTGCCAGCTCAGCCCAAAGGCGGTCCCAAGTATCCAGAAATTCACCCCTCCACTTT. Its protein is CASSAQRRSQVSRNSPLHF.

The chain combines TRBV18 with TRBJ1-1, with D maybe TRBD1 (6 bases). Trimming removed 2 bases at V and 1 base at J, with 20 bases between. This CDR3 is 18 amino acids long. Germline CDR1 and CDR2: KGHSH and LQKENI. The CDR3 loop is CASSPIYGKGTPNTEAFF. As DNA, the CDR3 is TGTGCCAGCTCACCAATTTACGGGAAGGGGACACCGAACACTGAAGCTTTCTTT.

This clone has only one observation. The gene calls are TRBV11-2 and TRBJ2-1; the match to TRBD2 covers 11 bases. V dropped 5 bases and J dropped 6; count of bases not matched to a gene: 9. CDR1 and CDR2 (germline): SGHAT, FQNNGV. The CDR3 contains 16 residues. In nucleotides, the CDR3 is TGTGCCAGCAGCACCCCGCTAGCGGGAGGAGCCAATGAGCAGTTCTTC. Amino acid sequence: CASSTPLAGGANEQFF.

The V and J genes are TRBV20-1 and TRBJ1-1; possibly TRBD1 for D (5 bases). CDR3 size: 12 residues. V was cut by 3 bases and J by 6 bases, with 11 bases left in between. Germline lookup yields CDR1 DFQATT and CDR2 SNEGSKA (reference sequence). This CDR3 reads CSASPRVPEAFF. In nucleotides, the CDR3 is TGCAGTGCTAGTCCCAGGGTCCCTGAAGCTTTCTTT.

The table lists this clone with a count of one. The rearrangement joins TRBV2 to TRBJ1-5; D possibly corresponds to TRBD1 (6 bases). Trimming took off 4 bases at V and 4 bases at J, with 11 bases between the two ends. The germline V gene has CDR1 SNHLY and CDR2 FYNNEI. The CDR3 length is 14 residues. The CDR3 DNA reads TGTGCCAGCAGTGCGGGGGGCCCTAATCAGCCCCAGCATTTT. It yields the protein CASSAGGPNQPQHF.

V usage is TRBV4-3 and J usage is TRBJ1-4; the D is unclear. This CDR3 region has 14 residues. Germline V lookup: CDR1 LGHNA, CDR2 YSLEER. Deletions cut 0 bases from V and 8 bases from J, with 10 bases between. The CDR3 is CASSQDRWSEKLFF. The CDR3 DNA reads TGCGCCAGCAGCCAAGACCGCTGGAGCGAAAAACTGTTTTTT.

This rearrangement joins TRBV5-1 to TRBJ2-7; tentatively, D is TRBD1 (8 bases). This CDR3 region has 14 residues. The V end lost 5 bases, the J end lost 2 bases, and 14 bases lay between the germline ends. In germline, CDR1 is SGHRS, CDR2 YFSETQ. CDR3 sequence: CASRVQGGTYEQYF. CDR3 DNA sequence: TGCGCCAGCAGGGTACAGGGGGGGACCTACGAGCAGTACTTC.

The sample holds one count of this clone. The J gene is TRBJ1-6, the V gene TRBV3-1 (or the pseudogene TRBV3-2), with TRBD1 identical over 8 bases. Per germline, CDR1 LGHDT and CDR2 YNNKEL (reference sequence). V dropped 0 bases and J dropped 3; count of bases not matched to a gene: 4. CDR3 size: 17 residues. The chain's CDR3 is CASSQELTGDYNSPLHF. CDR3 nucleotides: TGTGCCAGCAGCCAAGAGTTGACAGGGGACTATAATTCACCCCTCCACTTT.